Detailed here is one T cell receptor (beta chain). One Seattle source followed patients from active infection through their disease course. Using immunoSEQ multiplex PCR, the repertoire was profiled, and TCRdb retains in-frame clones only, with some absent. This table has approximately 480,000 clones, 85% to 90% appearing once. CDR1 is MNHNY and CDR2 is SVGAGI in the germline V gene (reference sequence). The ends lost 2 bases at V and 3 bases at J; junction bases unmatched: 7. This CDR3 contains 16 residues. This entry is derived from a study of blood T cell repertoires in COVID-19. About the study: Samples came from the United States, Italy and Spain, spanning acute and convalescent COVID-19. PBMCs, B-cell-depleted T cells, or T cells were the source of the cDNA or gDNA that made up the material.

This chain joins TRBV6-6 and TRBJ2-1; TRBD2 matches 7 bases. Sequenced material: peripheral blood. The TCR was taken from a young man with COVID-19, enrolled during active disease. The CDR3 here is CASSYPAGEFYNEQFF. Written as DNA, the CDR3 is TGTGCCAGCAGTTACCCCGCGGGGGAGTTCTACAATGAGCAGTTCTTC.